The 20 T cell receptor beta chains reported below all come from one sample, sequenced in a study of blood T cell repertoires in COVID-19. TCRdb's copy holds only in-frame clones and misses some; the assay was immunoSEQ multiplex PCR. The profile covers fewer than 250,000 clones, with around 80% appearing a single time and 8.5% to 12% taken by the ten largest. Specimen: peripheral blood. The source of these receptors is a woman of 80 years or more with acute or convalescent COVID-19.

This clone was observed once. The chain is built from TRBV19 and TRBJ1-5, with 9 bases matching TRBD1. This CDR3 has 18 amino acids. The J segment lost 6 bases and the V segment lost 4 bases, leaving 16 bases of the junction unmatched. From germline, CDR1 is LNHDA and CDR2 SQIVND (reference sequence). The CDR3 spells CASSNQGTGFEVGQPQHF. The CDR3 DNA reads as TGTGCCAGTAGTAATCAAGGGACAGGGTTTGAGGTGGGTCAGCCCCAGCATTTT.

This clone was counted only a few times. V usage is TRBV2 and J usage is TRBJ1-2, with 10 bases that match TRBD1. Germline trimming cut 6 bases from V and 3 bases from J; bases unmatched to any gene: 4. The CDR3 is 14 residues long. The germline CDR1 and CDR2 sequences are SNHLY and FYNNEI. The CDR3 here is CASRPGTGDYGYTF. The CDR3 DNA follows: TGTGCCAGCAGGCCCGGGACAGGGGACTATGGCTACACCTTC.

This chain links TRBV3-1 (or the pseudogene TRBV3-2) with TRBJ1-5; 8 nucleotides line up with TRBD1. Germline CDR1 is LGHDT and CDR2 is YNNKEL (reference sequence). The length of the CDR3 is 18 residues. V lost 5 bases and J lost 0; bases outside the gene matches: 12. Written as DNA, the CDR3 is TGTGCCAGCAGCTTCTCACAGGGGGGTCCCTATAGCAATCAGCCCCAGCATTTT. This sequence encodes CASSFSQGGPYSNQPQHF.

This rearrangement joins TRBV6-2 or TRBV6-3 to TRBJ1-1; D call uncertain. CDR1 is MNHEY, CDR2 SVGEGT, per germline. The V gene lost 4 bases and the J gene lost 7 bases, with 16 bases spanning the gap. The CDR3 spans 14 residues. The CDR3 DNA is TGTGCCAGCAGTTCTCTCCCTCTGAGGATTGAAGCTTTCTTT. Its protein product is CASSSLPLRIEAFF.

The chain combines TRBV5-6 with TRBJ2-3; D is perhaps TRBD1 (6 bases). V lost 3 bases to trimming and J lost 4 bases, with 18 bases between them. The CDR3 covers 16 residues. Germline CDR1 reads SGHDT; CDR2 reads YYEEEE. Written as DNA, the CDR3 is TGTGCCAGCAGCTCACCCAGCAGGGGCCGTGCAGATACGCAGTATTTT. This sequence encodes CASSSPSRGRADTQYF.

This chain joins TRBV19 and TRBJ1-5; tentative D call: TRBD1 (6 bases). The V gene's germline CDR1 is LNHDA and CDR2 SQIVND (reference sequence). This CDR3 spans 13 amino acids. V lost 9 bases to trimming and J lost 6 bases, with 15 bases between them. The CDR3 reads CASEQQGFQPQHF. CDR3 DNA: TGTGCCAGCGAGCAACAGGGTTTTCAGCCCCAGCATTTT.

The rearrangement uses TRBV10-3 and TRBJ1-1, with a weak D call TRBD1 (5 bases). The germline gives CDR1 ENHRY, CDR2 SYGVKD. This CDR3 contains 13 residues. The V end lost 2 bases, the J end lost 11 bases, and 15 bases lay between the germline ends. CDR3 in amino acids: CAISEGTAFKAFF. The CDR3 DNA is TGTGCCATCAGTGAGGGGACTGCCTTTAAGGCTTTCTTT.

The chain is built from TRBV19 and TRBJ1-3; no firm D call. The CDR3 totals 16 residues. Germline CDR1 LNHDA, CDR2 SQIVND (reference sequence). V was cut by 6 bases and J by 6 bases, with 21 bases left in between. In nucleotides, the CDR3 is TGTGCCAGTAGACCACCGGGAGTACGTACCTTAAACACCATATATTTT. Translated, it gives CASRPPGVRTLNTIYF. Looking up the rest from reference TRBV19 and TRBJ1-3 gives the full variable domain: DGGITQSPKYLFRKEGQNVTLSCEQNLNHDAMYWYRQDPGQGLRLIYYSQIVNDFQKGDIAEGYSVSREKKESFPLTVTSAQKNPTAFYLCASRPPGVRTLNTIYFGEGSWLTVV.

The chain joins TRBV5-4 to TRBJ1-2; TRBD1 might be the D (6 bases). Germline assignment: CDR1 SGHNT and CDR2 YYREEE (reference sequence). Trimming left V 4 bases short and J 7 bases short, with 17 bases between. This CDR3 region has 14 residues. CDR3 in DNA: TGTGCCAGCAGCCCCGGGACAACTGCTAGTGGCTACACCTTC. Protein product: CASSPGTTASGYTF.

The table lists this clone with a count of one. A clone one base away is much larger, so this may be a read error. This chain joins TRBV4-2 and TRBJ1-4; D gene uncertain. The CDR3 sequence is 14 residues long. Germline V gives CDR1 LGHNA, CDR2 YNFKEQ. Trimming took 0 bases from V and 0 from J, leaving 2 bases between them. The CDR3 coding sequence is TGTGCCAGCAGCCAAGACACAACTAATGAAAAACTGTTTTTT. Translated, it gives CASSQDTTNEKLFF.

This sequence joins TRBV3-1 (or the pseudogene TRBV3-2) and TRBJ2-3; possible D gene TRBD2, 6 bases. Trimming shortened V by 0 bases and J by 6 bases, and 13 bases separated the two germline ends. CDR3 length: 15 amino acids. Germline assignment: CDR1 LGHDT and CDR2 YNNKEL (reference sequence). This CDR3 is CASSQEGGGIDTQYF. The CDR3 DNA sequence: TGTGCCAGCAGCCAAGAAGGTGGGGGGATCGATACGCAGTATTTT.

The chain couples TRBV7-2 to TRBJ2-7, with TRBD2 matching over 12 bases. V dropped 3 bases and J dropped 3; count of bases not matched to a gene: 6. There are 16 residues in the CDR3. CDR1 is SGHTA, CDR2 FQGNSA, per germline. In nucleotides, the CDR3 is TGTGCCAGCAGCTTTCGACTAGCGGGGGCTTTCTACGAGCAGTACTTC. It specifies CASSFRLAGAFYEQYF.

The chain has TRBV2 and TRBJ2-4; D gene unclear. This CDR3 has 14 amino acids. Trimming took off 6 bases at V and 2 bases at J, with 11 bases between the two ends. Germline lookup yields CDR1 SNHLY and CDR2 FYNNEI. The CDR3: CASRNDTSKNIQYF. Written as DNA, the CDR3 is TGTGCCAGCAGGAACGACACATCCAAAAACATTCAGTACTTC.

The chain links TRBV29-1 to TRBJ1-2, with D perhaps matching TRBD1 (6 bases). From germline, CDR1 is SQVTM and CDR2 ANQGSEA. This CDR3 contains 11 residues. Trimming took off 7 bases at V and 6 bases at J, with 12 bases between the two ends. The CDR3 bases are TGCAGCGGTCTACAGGGTAATGGCTACACCTTC. Translation gives CSGLQGNGYTF. Full variable domain (outside the CDR3, taken from reference TRBV29-1 and TRBJ1-2): SAVISQKPSRDICQRGTSLTIQCQVDSQVTMMFWYRQQPGQSLTLIATANQGSEATYESGFVIDKFPISRPNLTFSTLTVSNMSPEDSSIYLCSGLQGNGYTFGSGTRLTVV.

This chain links TRBV28 with TRBJ1-3; no firm D call. Germline V CDR1 and CDR2: MDHEN, SYDVKM. The CDR3 is 13 amino acids. Trimming removed 8 bases from V and 0 bases from J, with 8 bases in between. The CDR3 bases are TGTGCCAGCCTCCGGGACTCTGGAAACACCATATATTTT. Translating it yields CASLRDSGNTIYF.

The chain employs TRBV2 and TRBJ1-4, with D maybe TRBD1 (6 bases). The ends were cut back, 7 bases at V and 0 bases at J, with 15 bases in the middle. The germline V gene encodes CDR1 SNHLY and CDR2 FYNNEI. The CDR3 totals 16 residues. CDR3 protein: CASNSGHYSTNEKLFF. The CDR3 DNA reads TGTGCCAGCAATTCGGGACACTATTCAACTAATGAAAAACTGTTTTTT. Together with reference TRBV2 and TRBJ1-4, the CDR3 gives the full variable domain: EPEVTQTPSHQVTQMGQEVILRCVPISNHLYFYWYRQILGQKVEFLVSFYNNEISEKSEIFDDQFSVERPDGSNFTLKIRSTKLEDSAMYFCASNSGHYSTNEKLFFGSGTQLSVL.

This sequence joins TRBV6-2 or TRBV6-3 and TRBJ1-3; no definite D call. The germline V gene encodes CDR1 MNHEY and CDR2 SVGEGT. Trimming cost V 2 bases and J 4 bases, with 9 bases left between them. The CDR3 is 14 amino acids. The CDR3 DNA follows: TGTGCCAGCAGTTACCTCGTCGGGGGAAACACCATATATTTT. Encoded protein: CASSYLVGGNTIYF.

This rearrangement joins TRBV25-1 to TRBJ2-7; TRBD1 matches 9 bases. V trimming: 4 bases; J trimming: 6 bases; junction bases outside the gene matches: 7. Germline V gives CDR1 MGHDK, CDR2 SYGVNS. The CDR3 totals 14 residues. In nucleotides, the CDR3 is TGTGCCAGCAGTGGGACAGGGGCTATTGGCGAGCAGTACTTC. Protein: CASSGTGAIGEQYF.

V usage is TRBV10-2 and J usage is TRBJ2-1, with 7 bases matching TRBD2. Germline CDR1 reads WSHSY; CDR2 reads SAAADI. The CDR3 sequence is 12 residues long. J lost 7 bases, V lost 5 bases, and 2 bases had no gene match. This CDR3 reads CASSRLANEQFF. CDR3 sequence (DNA): TGCGCCAGCAGTCGACTAGCTAATGAGCAGTTCTTC.

This rearrangement joins TRBV2 to TRBJ1-2; D possibly corresponds to TRBD1 (6 bases). V gave up 6 bases and J gave up 0 bases, with 11 bases separating them. This CDR3 spans 14 amino acids. The V gene's germline CDR1 is SNHLY and CDR2 FYNNEI. The CDR3 DNA is TGTGCCAGCAGACTAGGGGGGGCTAACTATGGCTACACCTTC. Translating it yields CASRLGGANYGYTF.